The next 3 T cell receptor beta chains were all read from a single sample in a study of synovial regulatory T cells in juvenile arthritis. Generated by immunoSEQ multiplex PCR, the TCRdb table keeps only in-frame clones and is missing some. The sample is made up of 8,000 to 10,000 clones, and the top ten hold about 1.1% of it. Material: Treg cells from blood. Stated subset: remaining (HLA-DR-negative) circulating blood Treg cells. The receptors stem from a donor younger than 30 with juvenile idiopathic arthritis.

This sequence joins TRBV10-2 and TRBJ2-2; without DNA, the TCRdb call of TRBD2 cannot be checked. Per germline, CDR1 WSHSY and CDR2 SAAADI. This CDR3 spans 15 amino acids. The protein alone is recorded here. CDR3 sequence: CASSASGSRAGELFF.

This rearrangement joins TRBV27 to TRBJ1-2; TCRdb reports TRBD1, a call that lacks DNA to check it against. This CDR3 spans 19 amino acids. Only the protein sequence is given. Germline CDR1 MNHEY, CDR2 SMNVEV (reference sequence). The CDR3 loop reads CASSRTGGRSLPNHYGYTF.

J is TRBJ1-2 and V is TRBV27. Per germline, CDR1 MNHEY and CDR2 SMNVEV (reference sequence). This CDR3 is 14 amino acids long. A DNA sequence was not provided. CDR3 protein: CASSLSAANYGYTF.